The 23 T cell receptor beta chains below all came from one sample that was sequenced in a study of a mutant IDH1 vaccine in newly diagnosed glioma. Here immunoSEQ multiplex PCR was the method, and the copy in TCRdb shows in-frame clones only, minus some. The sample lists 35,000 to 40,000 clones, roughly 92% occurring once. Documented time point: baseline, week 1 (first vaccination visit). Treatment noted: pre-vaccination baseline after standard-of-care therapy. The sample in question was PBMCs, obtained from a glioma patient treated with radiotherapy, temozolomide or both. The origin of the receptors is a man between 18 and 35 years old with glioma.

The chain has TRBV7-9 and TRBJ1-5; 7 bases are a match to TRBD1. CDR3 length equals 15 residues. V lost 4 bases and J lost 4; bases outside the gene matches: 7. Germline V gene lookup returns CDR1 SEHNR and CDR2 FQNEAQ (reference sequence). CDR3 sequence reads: CASSSKGTENQPQHF. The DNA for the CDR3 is TGTGCCAGCAGCTCTAAAGGGACAGAAAATCAGCCCCAGCATTTT.

The CDR3 DNA follows: TGTGCCTGGAGTGGACTAGTACCCCCCAATGAGCAGTTCTTC. This gives the protein CAWSGLVPPNEQFF. The chain combines TRBV30 with TRBJ2-1, with D possibly TRBD2 on 6 matching bases. V shed 1 base and J shed 6 bases, with 13 bases lying between them. The CDR3 runs to 14 residues. Germline-derived CDR1 and CDR2 are GTSNPN and SVGIG (reference sequence). Filled out from reference TRBV30 and TRBJ2-1, the complete variable domain reads SQTIHQWPATLVQPVGSPLSLECTVEGTSNPNLYWYRQAAGRGLQLLFYSVGIGQISSEVPQNLSASRPQDRQFILSSKKLLLSDSGFYLCAWSGLVPPNEQFFGPGTRLTVL.

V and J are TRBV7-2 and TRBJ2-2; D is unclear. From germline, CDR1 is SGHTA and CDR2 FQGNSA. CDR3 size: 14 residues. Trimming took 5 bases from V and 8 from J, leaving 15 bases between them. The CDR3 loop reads CASSTGSKVGELFF. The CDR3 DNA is TGTGCCAGCAGCACCGGAAGTAAAGTAGGGGAGCTGTTTTTT.

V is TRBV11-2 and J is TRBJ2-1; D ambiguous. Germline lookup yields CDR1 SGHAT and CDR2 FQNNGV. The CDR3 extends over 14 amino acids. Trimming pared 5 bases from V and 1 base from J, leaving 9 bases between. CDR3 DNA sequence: TGTGCCAGCAGCGCTCCCCCATCCTACAATGAGCAGTTCTTC. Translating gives CASSAPPSYNEQFF.

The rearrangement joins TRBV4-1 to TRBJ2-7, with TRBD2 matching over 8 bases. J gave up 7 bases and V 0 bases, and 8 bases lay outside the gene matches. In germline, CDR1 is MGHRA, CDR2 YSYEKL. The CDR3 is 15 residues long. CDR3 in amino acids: CASSQDSRTSWEQYF. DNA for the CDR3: TGCGCCAGCAGCCAAGATTCCAGGACTAGCTGGGAGCAGTACTTC.

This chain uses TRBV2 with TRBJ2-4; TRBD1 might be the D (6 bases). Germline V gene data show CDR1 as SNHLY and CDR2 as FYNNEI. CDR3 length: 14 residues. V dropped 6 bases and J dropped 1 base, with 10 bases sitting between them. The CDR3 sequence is CASSRGVAKNIQYF. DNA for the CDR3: TGTGCCAGCAGCAGGGGAGTCGCCAAAAACATTCAGTACTTC. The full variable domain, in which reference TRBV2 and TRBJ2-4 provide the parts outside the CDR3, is EPEVTQTPSHQVTQMGQEVILRCVPISNHLYFYWYRQILGQKVEFLVSFYNNEISEKSEIFDDQFSVERPDGSNFTLKIRSTKLEDSAMYFCASSRGVAKNIQYFGAGTRLSVL.

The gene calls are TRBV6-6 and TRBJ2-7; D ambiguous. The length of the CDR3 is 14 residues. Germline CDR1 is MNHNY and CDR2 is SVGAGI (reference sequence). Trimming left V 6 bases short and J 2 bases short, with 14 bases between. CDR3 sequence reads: CASSLRNTAYEQYF. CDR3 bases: TGTGCCAGCAGCCTTAGGAACACAGCCTACGAGCAGTACTTC.

The CDR3 loop is CASSSDLGMNTEAFF. As DNA, the CDR3 is TGCGCCAGCAGCTCGGATCTGGGGATGAACACTGAAGCTTTCTTT. This chain connects TRBV5-1 to TRBJ1-1; D is unresolved. Germline CDR1 reads SGHRS; CDR2 reads YFSETQ. The V end lost 3 bases, the J end lost 0 bases, and 12 bases lay between the germline ends. The CDR3 sequence is 15 residues long.

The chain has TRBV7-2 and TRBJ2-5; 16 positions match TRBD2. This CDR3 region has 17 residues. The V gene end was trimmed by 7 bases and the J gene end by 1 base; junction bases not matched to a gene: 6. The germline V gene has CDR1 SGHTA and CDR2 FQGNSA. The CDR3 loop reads CASTGGLAGGIQETQYF. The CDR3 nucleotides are TGTGCCAGCACTGGGGGACTAGCGGGAGGGATCCAAGAGACCCAGTACTTC.

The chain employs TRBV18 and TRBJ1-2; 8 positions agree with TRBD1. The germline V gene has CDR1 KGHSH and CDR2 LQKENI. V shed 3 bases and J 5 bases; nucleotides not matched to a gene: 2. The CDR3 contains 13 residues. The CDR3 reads CASSPDREYGYTF. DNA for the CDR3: TGTGCCAGCTCACCGGACAGGGAGTATGGCTACACCTTC. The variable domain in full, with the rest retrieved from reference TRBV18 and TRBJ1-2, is NAGVMQNPRHLVRRRGQEARLRCSPMKGHSHVYWYRQLPEEGLKFMVYLQKENIIDESGMPKERFSAEFPKEGPSILRIQQVVRGDSAAYFCASSPDREYGYTFGSGTRLTVV.

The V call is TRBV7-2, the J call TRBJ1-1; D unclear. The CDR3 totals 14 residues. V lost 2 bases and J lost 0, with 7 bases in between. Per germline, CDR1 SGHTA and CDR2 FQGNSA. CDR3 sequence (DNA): TGTGCCAGCAGCTTAAGTTTGTTGAACACTGAAGCTTTCTTT. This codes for CASSLSLLNTEAFF.

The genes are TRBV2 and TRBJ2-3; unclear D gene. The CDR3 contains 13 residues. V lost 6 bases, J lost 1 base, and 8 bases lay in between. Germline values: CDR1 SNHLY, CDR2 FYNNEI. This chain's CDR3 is CASSLVGTDTQYF. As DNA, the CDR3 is TGTGCCAGCAGCCTAGTGGGCACAGATACGCAGTATTTT.

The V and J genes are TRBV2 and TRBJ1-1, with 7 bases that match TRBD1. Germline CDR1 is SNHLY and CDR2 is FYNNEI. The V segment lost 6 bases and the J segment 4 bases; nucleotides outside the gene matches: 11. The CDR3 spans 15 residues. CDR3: CASSRLTGSGTEAFF. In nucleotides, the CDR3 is TGTGCCAGCAGCCGTTTGACAGGGTCGGGCACTGAAGCTTTCTTT.

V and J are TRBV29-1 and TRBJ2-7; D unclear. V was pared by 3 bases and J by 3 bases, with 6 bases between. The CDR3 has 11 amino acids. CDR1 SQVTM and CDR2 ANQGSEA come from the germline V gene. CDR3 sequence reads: CSVENSYEQYF. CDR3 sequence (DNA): TGCAGCGTTGAGAACAGCTACGAGCAGTACTTC.

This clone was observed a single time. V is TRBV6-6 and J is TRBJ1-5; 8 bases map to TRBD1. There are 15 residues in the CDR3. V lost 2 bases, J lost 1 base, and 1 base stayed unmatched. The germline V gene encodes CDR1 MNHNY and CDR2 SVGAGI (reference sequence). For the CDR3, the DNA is TGTGCCAGCAGTTACGACAGGGGAAGCAATCAGCCCCAGCATTTT. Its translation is CASSYDRGSNQPQHF.

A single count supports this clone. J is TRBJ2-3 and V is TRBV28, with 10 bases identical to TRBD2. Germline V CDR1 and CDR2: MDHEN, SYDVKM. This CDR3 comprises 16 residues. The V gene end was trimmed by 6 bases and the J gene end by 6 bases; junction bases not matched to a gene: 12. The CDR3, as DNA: TGTGCCAGCAGCCCCCCGGAGTATAGCGGGGGGGATACGCAGTATTTT. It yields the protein CASSPPEYSGGDTQYF.

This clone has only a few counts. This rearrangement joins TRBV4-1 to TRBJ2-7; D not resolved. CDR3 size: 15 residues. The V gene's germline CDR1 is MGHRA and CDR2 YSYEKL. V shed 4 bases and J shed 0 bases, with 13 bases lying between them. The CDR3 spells CASSLAASTSYEQYF. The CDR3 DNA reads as TGCGCCAGCAGCCTCGCTGCGTCTACCTCCTACGAGCAGTACTTC.

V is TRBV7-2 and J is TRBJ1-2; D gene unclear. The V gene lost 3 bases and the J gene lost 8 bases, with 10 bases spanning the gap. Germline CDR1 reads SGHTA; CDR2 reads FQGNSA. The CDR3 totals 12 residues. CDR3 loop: CASSFESWGYTF. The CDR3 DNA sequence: TGTGCCAGCAGCTTTGAGAGTTGGGGCTACACCTTC.

CDR3 nucleotides: TGTGCCAGCAGCCCACCTAAGGGACTAGCGACAGATACGCAGTATTTT. It encodes CASSPPKGLATDTQYF. The chain employs TRBV7-6 and TRBJ2-3, with 10 bases fitting TRBD2. V shed 5 bases and J 3 bases; nucleotides not matched to a gene: 8. The CDR3 is made up of 16 amino acids. Germline-derived CDR1 and CDR2 are SGHVS and FNYEAQ.

This CDR3 is CASSLIRGYTF. CDR3 coding DNA: TGTGCCAGCAGCTTAATTCGTGGCTACACCTTC. The chain employs TRBV7-2 and TRBJ1-2, with no clear D. Trimming took 2 bases from V and 7 from J, leaving 5 bases between them. Germline values: CDR1 SGHTA, CDR2 FQGNSA. The CDR3 has 11 residues.

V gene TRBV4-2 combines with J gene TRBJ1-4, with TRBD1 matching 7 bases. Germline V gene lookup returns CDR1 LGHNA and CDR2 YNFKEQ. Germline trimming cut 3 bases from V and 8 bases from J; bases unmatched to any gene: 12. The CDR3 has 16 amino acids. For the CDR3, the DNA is TGTGCCAGCAGCCAGGTCCGAGGGGGCGTAGGAGAAAAACTGTTTTTT. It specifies CASSQVRGGVGEKLFF.

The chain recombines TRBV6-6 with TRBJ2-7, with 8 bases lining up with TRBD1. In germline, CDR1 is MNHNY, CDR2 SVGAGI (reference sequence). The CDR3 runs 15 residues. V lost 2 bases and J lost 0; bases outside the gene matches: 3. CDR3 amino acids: CASSYDRGRSYEQYF. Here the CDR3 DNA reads TGTGCCAGCAGTTACGACAGGGGACGCTCCTACGAGCAGTACTTC.

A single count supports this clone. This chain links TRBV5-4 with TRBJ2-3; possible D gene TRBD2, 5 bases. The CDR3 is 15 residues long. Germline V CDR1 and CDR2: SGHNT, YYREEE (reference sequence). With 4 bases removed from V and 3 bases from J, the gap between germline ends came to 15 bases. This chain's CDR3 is CASSQAAVGTDTQYF. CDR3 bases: TGTGCCAGCAGCCAGGCAGCGGTGGGGACAGATACGCAGTATTTT.